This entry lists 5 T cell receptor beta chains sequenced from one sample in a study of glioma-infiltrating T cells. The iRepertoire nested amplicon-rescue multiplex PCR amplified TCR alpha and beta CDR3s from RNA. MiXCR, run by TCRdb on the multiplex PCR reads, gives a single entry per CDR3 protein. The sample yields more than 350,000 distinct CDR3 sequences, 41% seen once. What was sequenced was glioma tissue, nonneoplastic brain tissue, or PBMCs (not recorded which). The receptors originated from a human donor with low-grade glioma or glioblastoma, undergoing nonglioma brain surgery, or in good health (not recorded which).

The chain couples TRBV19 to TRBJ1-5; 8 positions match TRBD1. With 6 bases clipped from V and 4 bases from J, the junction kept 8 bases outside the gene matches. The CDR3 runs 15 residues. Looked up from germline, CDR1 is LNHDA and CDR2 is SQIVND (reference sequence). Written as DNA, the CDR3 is TGTGCCAGTAGAGCAGGGGGCAATGTGAATCAGCCCCAGCATTTT. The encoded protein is CASRAGGNVNQPQHF.

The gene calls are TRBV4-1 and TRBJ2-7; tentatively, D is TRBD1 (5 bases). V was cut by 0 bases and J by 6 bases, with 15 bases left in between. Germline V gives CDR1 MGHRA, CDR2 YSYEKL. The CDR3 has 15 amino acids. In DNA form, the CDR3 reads TGCGCCAGCAGCCAAGATAGCCAGGGTGGGCGCGAGCAGTACTTC. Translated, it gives CASSQDSQGGREQYF.

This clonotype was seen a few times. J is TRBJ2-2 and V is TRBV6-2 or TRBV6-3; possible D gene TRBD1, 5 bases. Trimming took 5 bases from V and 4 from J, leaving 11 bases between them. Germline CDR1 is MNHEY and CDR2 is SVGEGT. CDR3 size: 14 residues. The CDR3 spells CASSPRAPTGELFF. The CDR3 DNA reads TGTGCCAGCAGTCCCAGGGCACCCACCGGGGAGCTGTTTTTT.

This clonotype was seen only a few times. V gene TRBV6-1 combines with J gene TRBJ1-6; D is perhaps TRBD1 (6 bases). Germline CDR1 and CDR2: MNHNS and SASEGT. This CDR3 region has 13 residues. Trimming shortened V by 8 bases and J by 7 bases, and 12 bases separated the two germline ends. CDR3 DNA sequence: TGTGCCAGCTGTCGGGGGGCGAATTCACCCCTCCACTTT. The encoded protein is CASCRGANSPLHF.

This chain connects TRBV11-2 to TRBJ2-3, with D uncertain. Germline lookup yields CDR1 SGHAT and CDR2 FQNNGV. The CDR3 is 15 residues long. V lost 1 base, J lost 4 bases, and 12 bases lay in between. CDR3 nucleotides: TGTGCCAGCAGCTTAGGCTACACCGGCGCAGATACGCAGTATTTT. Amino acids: CASSLGYTGADTQYF.